This T cell receptor beta chain is drawn from a study of OX40 agonist ivuxolimab in advanced cancers. About this clone itself: No antigen is known for it.

The method was immunoSEQ multiplex PCR; TCRdb's version includes in-frame clones alone and lacks a portion of them. The sample shows about 13,000 clones, 65% to 85% of them seen only once. Study-wide points: Certain nonresponders additionally had low normalized T-cell clonal expansion. Those patients achieving a partial response at 0.1-3.0 mg/kg showed among the lowest clonal expansion. In CD8+ T cells, expanded clones were on average more numerous than in CD4+.

The sequencing used CD4+ or CD8+ T cells sorted from blood, collected in a trial of the OX40 agonist ivuxolimab. This TCR was sampled from an adult with an advanced solid tumor such as melanoma, head and neck, liver or kidney cancer.

CDR3 region: CASSFGVAGTETQYF. The CDR3 bases are TGTGCCAGCAGTTTTGGGGTAGCGGGAACAGAGACCCAGTACTTC. The V and J genes are TRBV27 and TRBJ2-5, with 8 positions matching TRBD2. This CDR3 has 15 amino acids. V lost 3 bases to trimming and J lost 4 bases; unmatched junction nucleotides: 7. CDR1 and CDR2 from the germline V gene are MNHEY and SMNVEV (reference sequence).